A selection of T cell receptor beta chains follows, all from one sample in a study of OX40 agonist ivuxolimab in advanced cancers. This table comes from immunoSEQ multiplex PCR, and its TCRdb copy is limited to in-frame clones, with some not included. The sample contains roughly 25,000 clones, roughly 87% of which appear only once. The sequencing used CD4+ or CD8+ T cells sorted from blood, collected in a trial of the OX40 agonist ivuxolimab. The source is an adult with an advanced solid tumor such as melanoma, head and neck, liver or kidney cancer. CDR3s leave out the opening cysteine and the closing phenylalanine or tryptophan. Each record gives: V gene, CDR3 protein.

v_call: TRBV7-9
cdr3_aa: ASSLIRVGNEKLF

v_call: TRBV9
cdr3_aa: ASSARTSGQETQY

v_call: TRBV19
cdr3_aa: ASSNPTGGYEQY

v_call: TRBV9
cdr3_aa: ASSTRTGANSPLH

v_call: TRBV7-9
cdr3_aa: ASSYDRDQY

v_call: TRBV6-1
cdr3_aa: ASSVVPGDYGYT

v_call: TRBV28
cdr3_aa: ASSFWGQYNSPLH

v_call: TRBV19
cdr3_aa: ASSMTVNYGYT

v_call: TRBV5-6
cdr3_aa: ASSHPLDGSYEQY

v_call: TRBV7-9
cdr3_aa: ASSLVNSPLH

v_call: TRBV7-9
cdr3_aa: ASSHLGGTGGSPLH

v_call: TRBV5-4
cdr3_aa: ASSLSTDTQY

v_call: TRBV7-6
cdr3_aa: ASIPIGGTGTEAF

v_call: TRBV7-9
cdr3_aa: ASSLASGGASNEQF

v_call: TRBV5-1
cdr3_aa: ASSLAPANSYEQY

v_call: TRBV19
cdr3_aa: ASSYLGHFDDEQY

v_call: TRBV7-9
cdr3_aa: ASSLGLGETQY

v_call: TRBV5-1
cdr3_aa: ASRTTDKETQY

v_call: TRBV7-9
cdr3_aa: ASSFGADTQY